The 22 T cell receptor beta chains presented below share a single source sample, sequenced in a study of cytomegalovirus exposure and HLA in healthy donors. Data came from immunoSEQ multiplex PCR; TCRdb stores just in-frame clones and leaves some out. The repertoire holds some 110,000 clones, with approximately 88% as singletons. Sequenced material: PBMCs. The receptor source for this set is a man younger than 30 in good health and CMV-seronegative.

The CDR3 sequence: CASRQSLAGVGETQYF. The CDR3 region has the DNA TGTGCCAGCAGACAATCACTAGCGGGAGTAGGGGAGACCCAGTACTTC. The rearrangement uses TRBV7-9 and TRBJ2-5; TRBD2 aligns across 11 bases. Per germline, CDR1 SEHNR and CDR2 FQNEAQ (reference sequence). J was trimmed by 5 bases and V by 6 bases; bases with no gene match: 11. CDR3 length: 16 amino acids.

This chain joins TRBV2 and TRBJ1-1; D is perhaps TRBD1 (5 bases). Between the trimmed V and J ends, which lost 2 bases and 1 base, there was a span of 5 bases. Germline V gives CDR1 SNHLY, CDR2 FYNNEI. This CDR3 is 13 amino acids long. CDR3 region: CASSEQGNTEAFF. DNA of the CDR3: TGTGCCAGCAGTGAACAGGGGAACACTGAAGCTTTCTTT.

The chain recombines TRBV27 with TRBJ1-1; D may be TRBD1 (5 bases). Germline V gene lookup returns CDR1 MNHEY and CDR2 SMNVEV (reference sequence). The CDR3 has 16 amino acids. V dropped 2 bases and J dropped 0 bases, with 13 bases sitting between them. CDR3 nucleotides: TGTGCCAGCAGTTTAGGGGCAGGACGGATGAACACTGAAGCTTTCTTT. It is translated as CASSLGAGRMNTEAFF.

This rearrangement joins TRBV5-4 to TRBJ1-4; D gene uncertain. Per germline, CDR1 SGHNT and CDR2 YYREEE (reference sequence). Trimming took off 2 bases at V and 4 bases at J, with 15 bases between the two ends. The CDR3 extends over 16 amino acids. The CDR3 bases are TGTGCCAGCAGCTTAGGAGCCCCGGGATATAATGAAAAACTGTTTTTT. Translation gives CASSLGAPGYNEKLFF.

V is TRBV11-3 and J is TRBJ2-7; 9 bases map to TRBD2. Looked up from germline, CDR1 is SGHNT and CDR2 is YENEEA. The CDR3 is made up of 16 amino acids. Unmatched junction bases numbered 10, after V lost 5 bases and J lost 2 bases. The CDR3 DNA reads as TGTGCCAGCAGCCCACCGGACTTAGCGGGAGCCTACGAGCAGTACTTC. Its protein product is CASSPPDLAGAYEQYF.

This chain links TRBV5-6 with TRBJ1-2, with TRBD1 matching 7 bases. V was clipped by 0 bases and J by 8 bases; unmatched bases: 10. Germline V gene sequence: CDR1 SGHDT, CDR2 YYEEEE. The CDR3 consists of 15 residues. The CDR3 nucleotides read TGTGCCAGCAGCTTGGCCATTGAAGGGGGCTCGGGCTACACCTTC. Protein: CASSLAIEGGSGYTF.

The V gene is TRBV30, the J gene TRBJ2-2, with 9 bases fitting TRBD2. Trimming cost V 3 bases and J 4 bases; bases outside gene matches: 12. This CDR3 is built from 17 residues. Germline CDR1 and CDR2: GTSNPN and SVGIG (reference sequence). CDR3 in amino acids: CAWRGLASGGTTGELFF. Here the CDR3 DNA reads TGTGCCTGGAGAGGCTTGGCGAGCGGGGGGACCACCGGGGAGCTGTTTTTT.

This CDR3 is CASSLQGEAIYEQYF. The CDR3 nucleotides read TGCGCCAGCAGCTTACAGGGGGAGGCCATCTACGAGCAGTACTTC. V is TRBV5-1 and J is TRBJ2-7; 8 bases are a match to TRBD1. V shed 2 bases, J shed 3 bases, and the junction held 7 bases outside the gene matches. Germline V CDR1 and CDR2: SGHRS, YFSETQ. The CDR3 contains 15 residues.

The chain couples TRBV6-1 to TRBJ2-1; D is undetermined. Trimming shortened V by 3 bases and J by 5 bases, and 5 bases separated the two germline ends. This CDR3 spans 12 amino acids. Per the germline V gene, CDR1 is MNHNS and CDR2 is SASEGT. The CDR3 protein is CASSDRNNEQFF. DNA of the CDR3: TGTGCCAGCAGTGACAGGAACAATGAGCAGTTCTTC.

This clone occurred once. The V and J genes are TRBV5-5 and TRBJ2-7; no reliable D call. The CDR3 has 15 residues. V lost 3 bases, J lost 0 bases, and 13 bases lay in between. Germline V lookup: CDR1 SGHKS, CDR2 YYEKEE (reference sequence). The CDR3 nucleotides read TGTGCCAGCAGCTGGCAGGTTCGCAGCTCCTACGAGCAGTACTTC. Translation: CASSWQVRSSYEQYF.

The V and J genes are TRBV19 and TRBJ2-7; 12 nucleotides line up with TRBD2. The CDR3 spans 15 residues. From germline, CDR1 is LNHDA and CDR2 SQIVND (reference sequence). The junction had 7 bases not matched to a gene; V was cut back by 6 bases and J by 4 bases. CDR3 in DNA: TGTGCCAGTAGCCGGACTAGCGGGACTCTGTACGAGCAGTACTTC. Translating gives CASSRTSGTLYEQYF.

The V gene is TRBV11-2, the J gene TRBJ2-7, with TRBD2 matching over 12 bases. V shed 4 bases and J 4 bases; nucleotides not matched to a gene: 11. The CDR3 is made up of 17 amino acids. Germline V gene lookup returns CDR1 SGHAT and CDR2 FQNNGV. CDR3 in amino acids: CASSSDPRLAGVYEQYF. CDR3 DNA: TGTGCCAGCAGCTCGGACCCCAGACTAGCGGGAGTGTACGAGCAGTACTTC.

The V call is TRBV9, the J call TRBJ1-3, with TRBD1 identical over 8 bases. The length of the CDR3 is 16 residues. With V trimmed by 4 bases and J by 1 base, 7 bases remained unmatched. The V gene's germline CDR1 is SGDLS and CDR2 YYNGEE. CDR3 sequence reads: CASSSTGGLSGNTIYF. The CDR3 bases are TGTGCCAGCAGCTCCACAGGGGGACTATCTGGAAACACCATATATTTT.

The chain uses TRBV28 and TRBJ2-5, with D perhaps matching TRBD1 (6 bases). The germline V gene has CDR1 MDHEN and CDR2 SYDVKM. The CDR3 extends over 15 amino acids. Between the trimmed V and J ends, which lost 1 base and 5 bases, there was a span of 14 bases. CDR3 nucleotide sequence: TGTGCCAGCAGTTTATTGGGGGCGCGTTTCGAGACCCAGTACTTC. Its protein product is CASSLLGARFETQYF. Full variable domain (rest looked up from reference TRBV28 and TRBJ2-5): DVKVTQSSRYLVKRTGEKVFLECVQDMDHENMFWYRQDPGLGLRLIYFSYDVKMKEKGDIPEGYSVSREKKERFSLILESASTNQTSMYLCASSLLGARFETQYFGPGTRLLVL.

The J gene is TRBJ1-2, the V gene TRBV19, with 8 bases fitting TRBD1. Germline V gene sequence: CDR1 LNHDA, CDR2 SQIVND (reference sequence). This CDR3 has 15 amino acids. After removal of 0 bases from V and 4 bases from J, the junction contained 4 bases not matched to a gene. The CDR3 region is CASSIDRGLGYGYTF. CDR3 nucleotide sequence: TGTGCCAGTAGTATAGACAGGGGGCTTGGCTATGGCTACACCTTC.

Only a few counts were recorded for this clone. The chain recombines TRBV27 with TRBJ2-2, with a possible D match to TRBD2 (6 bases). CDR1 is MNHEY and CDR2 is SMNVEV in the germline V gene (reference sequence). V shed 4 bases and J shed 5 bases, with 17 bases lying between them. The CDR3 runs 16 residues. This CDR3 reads CASSYAGRIQTGELFF. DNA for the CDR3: TGTGCCAGCAGTTACGCGGGGCGAATACAGACCGGGGAGCTGTTTTTT.

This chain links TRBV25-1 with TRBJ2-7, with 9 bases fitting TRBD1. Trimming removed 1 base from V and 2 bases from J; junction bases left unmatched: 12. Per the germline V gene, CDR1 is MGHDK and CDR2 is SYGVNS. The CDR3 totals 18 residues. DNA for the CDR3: TGTGCCAGCAGTGAATTAGTTGTGACAGGGGGTCAGACCTACGAGCAGTACTTC. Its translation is CASSELVVTGGQTYEQYF.

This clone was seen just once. The CDR3 region is CATSRVGWRFFRDDEQYF. The CDR3 coding sequence is TGTGCCACCAGCAGAGTGGGTTGGCGATTTTTCCGGGATGACGAGCAGTACTTC. This chain uses TRBV15 with TRBJ2-7; a weak D match, TRBD2 (5 bases). Deletions cut 1 base from V and 5 bases from J, with 24 bases between. The germline gives CDR1 LNHNV, CDR2 YYDKDF (reference sequence). The CDR3 is made up of 18 amino acids.

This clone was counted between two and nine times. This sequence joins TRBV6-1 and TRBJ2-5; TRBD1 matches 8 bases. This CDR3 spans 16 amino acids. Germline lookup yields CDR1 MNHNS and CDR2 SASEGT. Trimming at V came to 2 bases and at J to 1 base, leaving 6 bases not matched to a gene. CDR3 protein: CASSELTGTGQETQYF. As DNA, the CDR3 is TGTGCCAGCAGTGAACTAACCGGGACAGGCCAAGAGACCCAGTACTTC.

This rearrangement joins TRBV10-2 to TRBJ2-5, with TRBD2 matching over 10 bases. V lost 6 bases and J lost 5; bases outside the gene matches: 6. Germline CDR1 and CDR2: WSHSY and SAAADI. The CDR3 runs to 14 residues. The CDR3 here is CASRASGGWETQYF. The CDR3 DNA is TGCGCCAGCAGGGCTAGCGGGGGCTGGGAGACCCAGTACTTC.

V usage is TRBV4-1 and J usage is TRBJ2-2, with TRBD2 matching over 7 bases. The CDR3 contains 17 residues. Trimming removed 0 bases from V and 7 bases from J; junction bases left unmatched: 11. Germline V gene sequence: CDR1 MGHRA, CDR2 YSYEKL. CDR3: CASSQDQAGLKGGELFF. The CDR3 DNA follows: TGCGCCAGCAGCCAAGACCAAGCGGGGTTAAAAGGCGGGGAGCTGTTTTTT.

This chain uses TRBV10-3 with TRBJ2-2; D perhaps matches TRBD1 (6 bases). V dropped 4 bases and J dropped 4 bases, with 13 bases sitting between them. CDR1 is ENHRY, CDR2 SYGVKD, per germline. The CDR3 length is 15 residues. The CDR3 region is CAISAQGAVTGELFF. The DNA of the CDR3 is TGTGCCATCAGTGCACAGGGTGCGGTCACCGGGGAGCTGTTTTTT.